This T cell receptor (beta chain) was recovered during a study of vaccination and CD4 T cells after COVID-19. The assay that was used to sequence DNA from cultured CD4+ T cells was the Oncomine TCR Beta short-read assay. TCRdb re-derived calls from the PCR reads in MiXCR, one entry per CDR3 protein. The data contain 14,000 or so distinct CDR3 sequences, roughly 29% of them singletons. The CDR3 consists of 19 residues. Per germline, CDR1 SEHNR and CDR2 FQNEAQ (reference sequence). V dropped 1 base and J dropped 2 bases, with 22 bases sitting between them. Treatment defined: roughly 10-day PBMC culture with coronavirus spike peptide pools or control peptides (ViraFEST assay). PCR positivity was dated March to December 2020, before US Alpha, Beta and Delta variants. Negative selection was the method that isolated CD4+ T cells after more than eight days of culture. This clonotype was counted only a few times. What it binds is unknown.

V gene TRBV7-9 combines with J gene TRBJ2-3; the D gene could be TRBD1 or TRBD2 (6 bases each). The sample comprised cultured CD4+ T cells from blood. The source of this sequence is a human donor with COVID-19. CDR3 amino acids: CASSLGPGKGGDITDTQYF. CDR3 sequence (DNA): TGTGCCAGCAGCTTAGGACCTGGGAAAGGCGGGGACATCACAGATACGCAGTATTTT.